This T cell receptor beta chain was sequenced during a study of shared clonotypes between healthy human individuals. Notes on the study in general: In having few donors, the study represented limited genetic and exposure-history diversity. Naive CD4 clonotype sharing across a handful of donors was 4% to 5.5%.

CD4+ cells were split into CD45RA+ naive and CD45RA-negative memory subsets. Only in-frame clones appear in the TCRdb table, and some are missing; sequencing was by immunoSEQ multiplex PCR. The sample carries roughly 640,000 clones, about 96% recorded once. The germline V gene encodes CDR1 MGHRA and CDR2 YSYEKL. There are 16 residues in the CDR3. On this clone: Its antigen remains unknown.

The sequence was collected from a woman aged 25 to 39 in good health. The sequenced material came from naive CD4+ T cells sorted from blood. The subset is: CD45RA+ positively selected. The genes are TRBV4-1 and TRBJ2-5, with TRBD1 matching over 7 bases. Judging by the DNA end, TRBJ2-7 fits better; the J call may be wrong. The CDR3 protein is CASSQPGQKTVNEQYF. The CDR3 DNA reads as TGCGCCAGCAGCCAGCCGGGACAGAAAACAGTCAACGAGCAGTACTTC.